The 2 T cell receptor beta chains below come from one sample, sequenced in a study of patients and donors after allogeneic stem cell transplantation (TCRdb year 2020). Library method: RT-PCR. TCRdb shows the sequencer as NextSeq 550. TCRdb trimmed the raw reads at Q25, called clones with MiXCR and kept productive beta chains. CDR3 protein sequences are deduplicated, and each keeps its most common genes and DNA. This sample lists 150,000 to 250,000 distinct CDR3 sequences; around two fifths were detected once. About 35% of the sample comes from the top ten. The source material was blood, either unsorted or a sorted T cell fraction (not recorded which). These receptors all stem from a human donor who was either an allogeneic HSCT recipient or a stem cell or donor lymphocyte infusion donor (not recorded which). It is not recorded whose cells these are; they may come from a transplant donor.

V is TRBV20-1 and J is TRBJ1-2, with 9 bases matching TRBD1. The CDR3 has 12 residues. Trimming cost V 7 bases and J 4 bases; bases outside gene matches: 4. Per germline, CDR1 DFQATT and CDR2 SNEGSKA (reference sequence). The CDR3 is CSGPDRGYGYTF. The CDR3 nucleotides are TGCAGTGGCCCGGACAGGGGCTATGGCTACACCTTC.

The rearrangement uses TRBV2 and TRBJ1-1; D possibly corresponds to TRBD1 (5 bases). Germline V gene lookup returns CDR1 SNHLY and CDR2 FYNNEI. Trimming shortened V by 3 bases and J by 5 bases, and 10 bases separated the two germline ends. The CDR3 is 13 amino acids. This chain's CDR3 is CASSDSGRTEAFF. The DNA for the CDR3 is TGTGCCAGCAGTGATTCAGGGCGAACTGAAGCTTTCTTT. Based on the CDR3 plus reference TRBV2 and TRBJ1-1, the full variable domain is EPEVTQTPSHQVTQMGQEVILRCVPISNHLYFYWYRQILGQKVEFLVSFYNNEISEKSEIFDDQFSVERPDGSNFTLKIRSTKLEDSAMYFCASSDSGRTEAFFGQGTRLTVV.